The table lists the clone carrying this T cell receptor beta chain with a count of one. These data come from a study of technical replicates of blood from several donors. Using immunoSEQ multiplex PCR, the repertoire was profiled, and TCRdb retains in-frame clones only, with some absent. The sample contains about 85,000 clones, roughly 94% of which appear only once. CDR3 size: 13 residues. V shed 10 bases and J shed 2 bases, with 15 bases lying between them. Germline V gene sequence: CDR1 LNHDA, CDR2 SQIVND (reference sequence). Material: T cells isolated from PBMCs. The source is a human donor in good health. The rearrangement joins TRBV19 to TRBJ2-7; D remains unclear. The chain's CDR3 is CATTSRLPYEQYF. The CDR3 DNA sequence: TGTGCCACGACGTCGAGGCTTCCCTACGAGCAGTACTTC.